This TCR beta chain was observed in a study of T cell responses to AZD1222 COVID-19 vaccine. Sequenced by immunoSEQ multiplex PCR; TCRdb stores in-frame clones only, minus some. The sample yields 140,000 to 150,000 clones, roughly nine tenths seen once. Germline-derived CDR1 and CDR2 are SGHNT and YENEEA. V lost 5 bases, J lost 5 bases, and 12 bases lay in between. CDR3 size: 13 residues. This chain links TRBV11-3 with TRBJ2-5; D is possibly TRBD1 (6 bases). The source is an adult in good health. The starting material was peripheral blood, obtained on day 0 of AZD1222 vaccination. The CDR3 region is CASSGQRKETQYF. The CDR3 nucleotides are TGTGCCAGCAGCGGACAGAGAAAGGAGACCCAGTACTTC.